The entry below gives a single TCR beta chain sequence along with its context. The antigen remains undetermined. The data stem from a study of beta chain features in type 1 diabetes. The whole isolated RNA underwent reverse transcription, so sequencing captured expressed TCRB transcripts. The protocol was immunoSEQ multiplex PCR, while the TCRdb copy is restricted to in-frame clones and leaves out a portion. This repertoire shows 680,000 or so clones, less than 20% found once; its top ten account for about 0.086%. The CDR3 is 11 residues long. The germline V gene encodes CDR1 SGHRS and CDR2 YFSETQ. The V and J ends lost 7 bases and 0 bases respectively, with 4 bases between them. Study results and limitations: Diminished insertions and augmented deletions at VDJ junctions characterized type 1 diabetes patients. Naive, central memory and regulatory TCRB repertoires appeared more similar among patients than healthy donors. Across all four CD4+ subsets, people with type 1 diabetes showed modestly shorter TCRB CDR3s.

It was via CD45RO/CCR7/CD25/CD127/CD95/CD27 that CD4+ naive, central memory, regulatory and stem cell-like memory cells were sorted. The sample was naive CD4+ T cells from blood. The J gene is TRBJ1-1, the V gene TRBV5-1; D ambiguous. The sequence was collected from a man aged 18-30 years in good health. The CDR3 here is CASFMNTEAFF. CDR3 DNA sequence: TGCGCCAGCTTTATGAACACTGAAGCTTTCTTT.